This T cell receptor (beta chain) originates from a study of blood T cell repertoires in COVID-19. Study-level background: COVID-19 samples from acute and convalescent phases originated in the United States, Italy and Spain.

CDR3 length: 17 residues. With V trimmed by 2 bases and J by 1 base, 7 bases remained unmatched. Germline loops: CDR1 LNHDA, CDR2 SQIVND (reference sequence). All enrollees were about 18 to 100 years old and from about two dozen US areas. Clinical history as reported by participants underpinned cohort assignment. Symptom resolution, clearance, or two negative PCRs marked the recovered donors of Cohort 3. Some clones are missing from TCRdb's copy, which holds only in-frame ones; the method was immunoSEQ multiplex PCR. This table has approximately 200,000 clones, 65% to 90% appearing once. The sample was PBMCs or T cells enriched from blood (not recorded which). This sequence joins TRBV19 and TRBJ1-1, with 10 bases fitting TRBD1. This receptor was obtained from a man between 35 and 55 years old who had recovered from COVID-19. The CDR3 bases are TGTGCCAGTAGTATAAACCGGGACAGGGGTAAGAACACTGAAGCTTTCTTT. Protein: CASSINRDRGKNTEAFF. Variable domain in full (rest from reference TRBV19 and TRBJ1-1): DGGITQSPKYLFRKEGQNVTLSCEQNLNHDAMYWYRQDPGQGLRLIYYSQIVNDFQKGDIAEGYSVSREKKESFPLTVTSAQKNPTAFYLCASSINRDRGKNTEAFFGQGTRLTVV.